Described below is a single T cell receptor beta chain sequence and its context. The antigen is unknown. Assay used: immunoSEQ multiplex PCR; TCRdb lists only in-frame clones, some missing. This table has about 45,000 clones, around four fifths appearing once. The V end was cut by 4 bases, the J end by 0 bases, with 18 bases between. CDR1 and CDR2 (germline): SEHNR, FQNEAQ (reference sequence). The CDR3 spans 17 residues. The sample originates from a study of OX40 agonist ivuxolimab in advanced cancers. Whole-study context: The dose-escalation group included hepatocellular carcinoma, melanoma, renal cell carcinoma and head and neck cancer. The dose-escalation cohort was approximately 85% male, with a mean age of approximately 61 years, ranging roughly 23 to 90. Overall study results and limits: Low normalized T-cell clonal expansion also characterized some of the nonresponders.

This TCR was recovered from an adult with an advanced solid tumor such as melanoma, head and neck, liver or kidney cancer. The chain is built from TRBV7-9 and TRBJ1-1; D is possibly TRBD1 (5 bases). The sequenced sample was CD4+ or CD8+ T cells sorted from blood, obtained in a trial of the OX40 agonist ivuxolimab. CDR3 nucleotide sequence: TGTGCCAGCAGCTGGGAGGTGGGGGTAGTCATGAACACTGAAGCTTTCTTT. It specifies CASSWEVGVVMNTEAFF.